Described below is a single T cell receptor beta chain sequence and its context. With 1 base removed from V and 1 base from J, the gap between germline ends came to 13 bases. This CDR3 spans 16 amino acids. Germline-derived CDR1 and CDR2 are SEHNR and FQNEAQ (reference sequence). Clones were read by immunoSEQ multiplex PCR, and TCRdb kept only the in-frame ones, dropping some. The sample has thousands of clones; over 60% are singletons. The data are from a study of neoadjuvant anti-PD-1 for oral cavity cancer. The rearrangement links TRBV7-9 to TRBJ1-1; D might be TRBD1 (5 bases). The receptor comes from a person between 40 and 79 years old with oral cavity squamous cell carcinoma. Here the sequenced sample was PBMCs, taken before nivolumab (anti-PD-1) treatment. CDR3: CASSLEGRGANTEAFF. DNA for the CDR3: TGTGCCAGCAGCTTAGAGGGACGGGGCGCGAACACTGAAGCTTTCTTT.